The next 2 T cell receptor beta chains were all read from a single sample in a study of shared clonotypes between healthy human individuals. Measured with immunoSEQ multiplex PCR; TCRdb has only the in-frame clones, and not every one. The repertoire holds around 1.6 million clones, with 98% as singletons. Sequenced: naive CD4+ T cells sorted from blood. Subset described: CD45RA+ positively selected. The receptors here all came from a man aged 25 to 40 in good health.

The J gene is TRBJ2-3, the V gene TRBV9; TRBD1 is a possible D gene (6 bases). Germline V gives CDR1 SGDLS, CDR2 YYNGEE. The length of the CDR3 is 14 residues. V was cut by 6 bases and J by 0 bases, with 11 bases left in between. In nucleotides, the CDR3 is TGTGCCAGCACCAAGAGGGGGAGCACAGATACGCAGTATTTT. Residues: CASTKRGSTDTQYF.

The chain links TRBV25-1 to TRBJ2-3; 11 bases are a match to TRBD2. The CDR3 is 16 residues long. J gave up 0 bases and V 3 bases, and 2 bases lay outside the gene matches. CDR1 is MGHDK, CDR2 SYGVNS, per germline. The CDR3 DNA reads TGTGCCAGCAGTGAGGGACTAGCGGCTAGCACAGATACGCAGTATTTT. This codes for CASSEGLAASTDTQYF.